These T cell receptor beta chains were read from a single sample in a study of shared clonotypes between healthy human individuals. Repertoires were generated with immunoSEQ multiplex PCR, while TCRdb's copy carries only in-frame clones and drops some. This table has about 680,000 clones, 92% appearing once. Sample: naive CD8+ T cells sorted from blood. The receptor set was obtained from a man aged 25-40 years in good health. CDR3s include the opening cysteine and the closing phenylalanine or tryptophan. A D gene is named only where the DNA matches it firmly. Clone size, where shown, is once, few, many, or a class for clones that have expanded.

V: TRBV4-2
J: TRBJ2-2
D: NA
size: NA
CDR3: CASGGWDGELFF
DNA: TGTGCCAGCGGTGGCTGGGACGGGGAGCTGTTTTTT

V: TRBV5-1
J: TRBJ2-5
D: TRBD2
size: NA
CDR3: CASSGPPGGGKYQETQYF
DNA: TGCGCCAGCAGCGGGCCCCCGGGGGGAGGGAAGTACCAAGAGACCCAGTACTTC

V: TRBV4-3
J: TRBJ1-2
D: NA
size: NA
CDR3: CASSQELGLVIREGNYGYTF
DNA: TGCGCCAGCAGCCAAGAACTCGGCCTGGTCATCAGGGAGGGGAACTATGGCTACACCTTC

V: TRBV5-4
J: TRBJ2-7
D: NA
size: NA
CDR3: CASSLEGLTYEQYF
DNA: TGTGCCAGCAGCTTGGAGGGTCTGACCTACGAGCAGTACTTC

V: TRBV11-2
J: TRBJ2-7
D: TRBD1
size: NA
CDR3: CASSLETGASYEQYF
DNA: TGTGCCAGCAGCTTAGAGACAGGGGCCTCCTACGAGCAGTACTTC

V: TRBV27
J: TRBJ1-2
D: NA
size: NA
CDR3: CASSPKSPQDYGYTF
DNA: TGTGCCAGCAGCCCCAAATCCCCCCAGGACTATGGCTACACCTTC

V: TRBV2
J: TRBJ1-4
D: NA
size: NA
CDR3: CASSVGVQGVEKLFF
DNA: TGTGCCAGCAGTGTAGGTGTCCAGGGAGTCGAAAAACTGTTTTTT

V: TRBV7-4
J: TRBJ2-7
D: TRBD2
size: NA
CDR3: CASSSGTSVYEQYF
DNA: TGTGCCAGCAGCTCCGGGACTAGCGTCTACGAGCAGTACTTC

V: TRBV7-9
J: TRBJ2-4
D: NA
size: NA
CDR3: CASSLSRGFIAKNIQYF
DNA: TGTGCCAGCAGCTTATCCCGGGGGTTCATAGCCAAAAACATTCAGTACTTC

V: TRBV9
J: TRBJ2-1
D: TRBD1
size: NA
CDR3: CASSAWTGSVGQFF
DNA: TGTGCCAGCAGCGCGTGGACAGGATCTGTAGGGCAGTTCTTC

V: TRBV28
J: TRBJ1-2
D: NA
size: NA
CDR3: CASNSQAAVYGYTF
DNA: TGTGCCAGCAATTCCCAGGCAGCCGTCTATGGCTACACCTTC

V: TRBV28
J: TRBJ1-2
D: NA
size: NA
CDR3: CASRGGRGYTF
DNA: TGTGCCTCCAGGGGTGGTCGCGGCTACACCTTC

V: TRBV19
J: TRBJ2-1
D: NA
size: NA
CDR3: CASTPDWGFNEQFF
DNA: TGTGCCAGTACCCCCGACTGGGGATTCAATGAGCAGTTCTTC

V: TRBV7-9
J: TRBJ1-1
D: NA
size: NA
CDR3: CASSLVDSPEAFF
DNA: TGTGCCAGCAGCTTAGTGGACAGCCCTGAAGCTTTCTTT

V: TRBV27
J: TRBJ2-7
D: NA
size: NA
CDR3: CASSYFREAYEQYF
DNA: TGTGCCAGCAGTTATTTCAGGGAGGCCTACGAGCAGTACTTC

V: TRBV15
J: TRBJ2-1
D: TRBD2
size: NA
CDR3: CATSRLPAGVRDEQFF
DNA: TGTGCCACCAGCAGATTACCAGCGGGAGTAAGGGATGAGCAGTTCTTC

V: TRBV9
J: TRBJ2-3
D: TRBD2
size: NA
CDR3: CASSVAGLAGYTDTQYF
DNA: TGTGCCAGCAGCGTAGCGGGTCTAGCGGGATACACAGATACGCAGTATTTT

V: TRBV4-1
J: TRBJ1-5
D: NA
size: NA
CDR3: CASSQKAAGQPQHF
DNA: TGCGCCAGCAGCCAAAAGGCAGCGGGACAGCCCCAGCATTTT

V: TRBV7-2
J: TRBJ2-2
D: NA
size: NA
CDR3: CASSLAFTGGYTGELFF
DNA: TGTGCCAGCAGCTTAGCATTCACTGGGGGCTACACCGGGGAGCTGTTTTTT

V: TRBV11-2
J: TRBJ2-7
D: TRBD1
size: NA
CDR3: CASSGQGWYEQYF
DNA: TGTGCCAGCAGCGGACAGGGATGGTACGAGCAGTACTTC

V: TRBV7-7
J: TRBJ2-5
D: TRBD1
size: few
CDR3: CASSLGTGGQETQYF
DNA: TGTGCCAGCAGCTTAGGGACAGGGGGCCAAGAGACCCAGTACTTC

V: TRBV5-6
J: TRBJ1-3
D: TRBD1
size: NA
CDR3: CASSLDLGQERIYF
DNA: TGTGCCAGCAGCTTGGACCTTGGACAGGAGAGGATATATTTT

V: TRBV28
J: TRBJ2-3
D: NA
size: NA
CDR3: CASSRSRGLSHTDTQYF
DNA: TGTGCCAGCAGTAGAAGTAGGGGACTGTCCCACACAGATACGCAGTATTTT

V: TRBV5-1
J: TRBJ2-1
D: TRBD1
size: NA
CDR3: CASSGDRGRNNEQFF
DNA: TGCGCCAGCAGCGGGGACAGGGGGCGGAACAATGAGCAGTTCTTC

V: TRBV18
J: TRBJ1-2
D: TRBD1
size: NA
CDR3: CASSPLNLWTGHGYTF
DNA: TGTGCCAGCTCACCACTTAATCTCTGGACAGGGCATGGCTACACCTTC

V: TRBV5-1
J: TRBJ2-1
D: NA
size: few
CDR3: CASSLGRAAFNEQFF
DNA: TGCGCCAGCAGCTTGGGACGGGCGGCATTTAATGAGCAGTTCTTC

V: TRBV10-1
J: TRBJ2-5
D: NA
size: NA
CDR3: CASSESREGRETQYF
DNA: TGCGCCAGCAGTGAGTCTCGAGAGGGCCGGGAGACCCAGTACTTC

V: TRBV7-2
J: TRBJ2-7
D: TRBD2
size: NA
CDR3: CASSQTSGSYEQYF
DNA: TGTGCCAGCAGCCAGACTAGCGGGAGCTACGAGCAGTACTTC

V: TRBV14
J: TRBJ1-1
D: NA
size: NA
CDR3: CASSQPQGRNTEAFF
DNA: TGTGCCAGCAGCCAACCCCAGGGGCGGAACACTGAAGCTTTCTTT

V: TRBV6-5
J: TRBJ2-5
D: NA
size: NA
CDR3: CASSYSNGGETQYF
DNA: TGTGCCAGCAGTTACTCCAATGGAGGAGAGACCCAGTACTTC

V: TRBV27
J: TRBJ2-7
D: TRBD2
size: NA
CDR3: CASSLSTSGTYEQYF
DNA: TGTGCCAGCAGTTTATCGACTAGCGGCACCTACGAGCAGTACTTC

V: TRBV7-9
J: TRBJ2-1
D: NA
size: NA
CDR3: CASSLDSLSYNEQFF
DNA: TGTGCCAGCAGCTTAGATAGTCTTTCCTACAATGAGCAGTTCTTC

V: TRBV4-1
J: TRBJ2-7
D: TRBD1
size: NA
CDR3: CASSLRQGTYEQYF
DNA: TGCGCCAGCAGCCTCCGACAGGGGACCTACGAGCAGTACTTC

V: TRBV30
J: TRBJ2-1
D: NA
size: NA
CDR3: CAWSVQGNEQFF
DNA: TGTGCCTGGAGTGTACAGGGCAATGAGCAGTTCTTC

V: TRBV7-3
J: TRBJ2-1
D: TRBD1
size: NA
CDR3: CASSPGGEEYNEQFF
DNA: TGTGCCAGCAGCCCAGGGGGAGAGGAGTACAATGAGCAGTTCTTC

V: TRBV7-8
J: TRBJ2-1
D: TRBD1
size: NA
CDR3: CASSFRTSGGYNEQFF
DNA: TGTGCCAGCAGCTTTCGAACTTCAGGGGGTTACAATGAGCAGTTCTTC

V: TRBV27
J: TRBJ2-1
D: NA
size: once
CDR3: CASSLQGPYNEQFF
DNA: TGTGCCAGCAGTTTACAGGGGCCCTACAATGAGCAGTTCTTC

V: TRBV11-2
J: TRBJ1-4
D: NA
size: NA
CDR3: CASSLGGLTNEKLFF
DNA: TGTGCCAGCAGCTTAGGCGGCTTGACTAATGAAAAACTGTTTTTT

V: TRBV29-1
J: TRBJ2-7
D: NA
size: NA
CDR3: CSVVRQDYEQYF
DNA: TGCAGCGTTGTTAGGCAGGATTACGAGCAGTACTTC

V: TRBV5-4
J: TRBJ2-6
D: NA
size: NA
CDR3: CASSWPSLSSGANVLTF
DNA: TGTGCCAGCAGCTGGCCCTCACTTAGCTCTGGGGCCAACGTCCTGACTTTC

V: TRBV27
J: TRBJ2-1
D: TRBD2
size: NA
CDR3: CASSFVSGTHEQFF
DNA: TGTGCCAGCAGTTTTGTGAGCGGGACCCATGAGCAGTTCTTC

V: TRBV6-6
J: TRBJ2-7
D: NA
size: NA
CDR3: CASRDGTFPYEQYF
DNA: TGTGCCAGCAGGGACGGGACATTCCCCTACGAGCAGTACTTC

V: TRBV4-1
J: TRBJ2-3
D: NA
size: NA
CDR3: CASSQFTDTQYF
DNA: TGCGCCAGCAGCCAATTCACAGATACGCAGTATTTT

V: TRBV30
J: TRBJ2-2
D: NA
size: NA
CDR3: CAWEQGNANTGELFF
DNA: TGTGCCTGGGAACAGGGAAACGCGAACACCGGGGAGCTGTTTTTT

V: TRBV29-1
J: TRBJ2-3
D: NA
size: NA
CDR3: CSVFPWAGRTSTDTQYF
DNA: TGCAGCGTTTTCCCGTGGGCGGGTCGAACTAGCACAGATACGCAGTATTTT